The present T cell receptor beta chain was sequenced within a study of T cell responses to AZD1222 COVID-19 vaccine. Study-level background: Second-dose schedules of about 4 or about 12 weeks were combined.

Notes on this clone: What it binds is not known.

The CDR3 length is 16 residues. V lost 2 bases and J lost 4; bases outside the gene matches: 8. Germline V lookup: CDR1 SGHNT, CDR2 YYREEE (reference sequence). The table came from immunoSEQ multiplex PCR; TCRdb's copy has only in-frame clones and leaves some out. The sample consists of 100,000 to 120,000 clones, 88% of them appearing once. General study points: In a largely white British group with more females than males, clonal diversity was possibly underestimated.

This specimen consisted of peripheral blood, obtained on day 0 of AZD1222 vaccination. The rearrangement joins TRBV5-4 to TRBJ2-1; 8 bases align to TRBD1. The source is an adult in good health. CDR3: CASSLGSQGAYNEQFF. The CDR3 DNA sequence: TGTGCCAGCAGCTTAGGATCCCAGGGGGCATACAATGAGCAGTTCTTC.